This T cell receptor beta chain was obtained from a study of blood T cell repertoires in COVID-19. Study context: The United States, Italy and Spain provided the acute and convalescent COVID-19 samples.

The CDR3 runs 14 residues. V lost 6 bases to trimming and J lost 4 bases; unmatched junction nucleotides: 5. Germline V CDR1 and CDR2: LNHDA, SQIVND (reference sequence). The repertoire was sequenced with immunoSEQ multiplex PCR; TCRdb's copy has only in-frame clones and lacks some. Found here are some 100,000 clones, 85% to 95% of them singletons; the top ten hold roughly 5.9%. This TCR came from a woman in her sixties or seventies with active COVID-19. The specimen was peripheral blood. The rearrangement links TRBV19 to TRBJ2-3, with TRBD1 matching 9 bases. The CDR3 DNA reads TGTGCCAGTAGCGTGGGACAGGGCGCAGATACGCAGTATTTT. This sequence encodes CASSVGQGADTQYF.